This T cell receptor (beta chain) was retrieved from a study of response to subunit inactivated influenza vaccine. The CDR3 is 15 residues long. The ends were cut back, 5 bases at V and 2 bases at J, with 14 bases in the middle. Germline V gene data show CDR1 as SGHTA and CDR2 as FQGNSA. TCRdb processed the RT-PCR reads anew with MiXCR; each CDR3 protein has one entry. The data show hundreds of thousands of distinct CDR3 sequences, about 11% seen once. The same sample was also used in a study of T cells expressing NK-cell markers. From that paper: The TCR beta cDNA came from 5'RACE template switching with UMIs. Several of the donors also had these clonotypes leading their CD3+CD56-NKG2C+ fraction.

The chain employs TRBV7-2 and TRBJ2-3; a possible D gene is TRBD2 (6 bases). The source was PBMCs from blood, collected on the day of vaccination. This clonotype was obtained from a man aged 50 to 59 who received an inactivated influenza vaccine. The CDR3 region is CASSPLRDFTDTQYF. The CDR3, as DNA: TGTGCCAGCAGCCCACTTAGGGACTTCACAGATACGCAGTATTTT.